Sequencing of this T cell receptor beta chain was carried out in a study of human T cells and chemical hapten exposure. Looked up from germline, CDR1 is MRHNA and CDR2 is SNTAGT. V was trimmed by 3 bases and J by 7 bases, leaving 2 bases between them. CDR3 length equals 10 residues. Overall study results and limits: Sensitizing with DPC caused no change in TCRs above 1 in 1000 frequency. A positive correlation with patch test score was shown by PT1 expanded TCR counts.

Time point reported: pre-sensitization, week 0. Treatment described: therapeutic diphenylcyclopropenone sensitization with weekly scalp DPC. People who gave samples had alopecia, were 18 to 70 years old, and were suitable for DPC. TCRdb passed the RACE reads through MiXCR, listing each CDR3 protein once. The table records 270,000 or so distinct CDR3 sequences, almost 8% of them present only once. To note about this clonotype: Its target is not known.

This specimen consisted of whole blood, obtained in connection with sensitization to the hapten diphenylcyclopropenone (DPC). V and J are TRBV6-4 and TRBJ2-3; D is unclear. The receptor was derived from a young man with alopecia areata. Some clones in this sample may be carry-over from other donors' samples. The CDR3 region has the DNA TGTGCCAGCAGTGATAATACGCAGTATTTT. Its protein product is CASSDNTQYF.